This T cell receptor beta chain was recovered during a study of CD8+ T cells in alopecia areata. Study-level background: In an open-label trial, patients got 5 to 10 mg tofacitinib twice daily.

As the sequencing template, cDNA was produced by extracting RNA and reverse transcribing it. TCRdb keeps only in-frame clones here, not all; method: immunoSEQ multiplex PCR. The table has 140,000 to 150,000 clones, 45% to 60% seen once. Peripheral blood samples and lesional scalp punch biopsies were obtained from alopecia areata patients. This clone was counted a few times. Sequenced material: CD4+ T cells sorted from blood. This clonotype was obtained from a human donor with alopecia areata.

The CDR3 region is CASSRAPGQGATQYF. CDR3 sequence (DNA): TGTGCCAGCAGCCGTGCACCGGGACAGGGTGCGACCCAGTACTTC. The rearrangement uses TRBV7-2 and TRBJ2-5; 9 bases align to TRBD1. Germline CDR1 reads SGHTA; CDR2 reads FQGNSA. The CDR3 is made up of 15 amino acids. The trim removed 5 bases at V and 7 bases at J, leaving 11 bases unmatched.